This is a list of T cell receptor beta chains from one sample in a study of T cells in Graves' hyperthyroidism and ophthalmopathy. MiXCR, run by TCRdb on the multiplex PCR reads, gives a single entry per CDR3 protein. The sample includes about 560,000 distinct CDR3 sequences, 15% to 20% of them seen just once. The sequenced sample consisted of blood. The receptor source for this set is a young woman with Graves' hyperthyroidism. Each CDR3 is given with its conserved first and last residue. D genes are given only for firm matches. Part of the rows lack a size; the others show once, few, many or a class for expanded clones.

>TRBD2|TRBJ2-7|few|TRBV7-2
CASSSGTSVHYEQYF
TGTGCCAGCAGCTCCGGGACTAGCGTGCACTACGAGCAGTACTTC
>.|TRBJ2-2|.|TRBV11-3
CASSLSLRAGERFF
TGTGCCAGCAGCTTATCTCTCAGGGCCGGGGAGCGGTTTTTT
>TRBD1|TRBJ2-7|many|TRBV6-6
CASSYSEGAGEQYF
TGTGCCAGCAGTTACTCAGAGGGGGCGGGCGAGCAGTACTTC
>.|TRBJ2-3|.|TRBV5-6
CASSFAGRPDTQYF
TGTGCCAGCAGCTTCGCAGGGCGGCCAGATACGCAGTATTTT
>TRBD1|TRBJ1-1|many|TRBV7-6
CASSLYRGEGTEAFF
TGTGCCAGCAGCTTGTACAGGGGAGAGGGGACTGAAGCTTTCTTT
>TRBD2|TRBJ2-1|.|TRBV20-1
CSAVSASGRNYNEQFF
TGCAGTGCCGTTAGCGCAAGCGGGAGAAACTACAATGAGCAGTTCTTC
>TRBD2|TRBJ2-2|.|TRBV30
CAWSGKREERGTGELFF
TGTGCCTGGAGTGGGAAGCGGGAGGAACGCGGCACCGGGGAGCTGTTTTTT
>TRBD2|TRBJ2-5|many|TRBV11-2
CASSSRREEQETQYF
TGTGCCAGCAGCTCACGACGGGAGGAGCAAGAGACCCAGTACTTC
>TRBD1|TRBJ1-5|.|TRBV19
CASSRGPGQGNQPQHF
TGTGCCAGTAGTAGGGGACCGGGACAGGGAAATCAGCCCCAGCATTTT
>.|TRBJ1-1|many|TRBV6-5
CASSYSKTEAFF
TGTGCCAGCAGTTACTCGAAAACTGAAGCTTTCTTT
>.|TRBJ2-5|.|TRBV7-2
CASSPPGRVGETQYF
TGTGCCAGCAGCCCTCCAGGTAGGGTCGGTGAGACCCAGTACTTC
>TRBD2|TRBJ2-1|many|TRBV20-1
CSAGDSGRGGGEQFF
TGCAGTGCGGGAGATAGCGGGAGGGGCGGGGGTGAGCAGTTCTTC
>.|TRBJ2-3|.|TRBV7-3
CASSTGLTGGRGDTQYF
TGTGCCAGCAGCACTGGACTAACGGGGGGCCGGGGAGATACGCAGTATTTT
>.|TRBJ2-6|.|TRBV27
CASSETQRGKEAF
TGTGCCAGCAGTGAGACTCAAAGGGGGAAGGAGGCTTTC
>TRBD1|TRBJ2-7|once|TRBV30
CACQPPGQATYEQYF
TGTGCCTGCCAACCTCCGGGACAGGCGACCTACGAGCAGTACTTC
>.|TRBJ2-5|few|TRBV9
CASSVGLQKETQYF
TGCGCCAGCAGCGTAGGACTTCAGAAAGAGACCCAGTACTTC